One and the same sample provided the 16 T cell receptor beta chains below, sequenced in a study of blood T cell repertoires in COVID-19 (TCRdb year 2020). The method behind the library was the immunoSEQ multiplex PCR assay. TCRdb's version of the immuneACCESS table is confined to in-frame rearrangements and falls short of the full clone set. An unresolved V gene accounts for under half of the shortfall where checked; the remainder is of unknown origin. This sample gives approximately 200,000 clones in total; 65% to 90% of them show up just once. Jointly, the top ten make up about 10% of the sample. Sequencing was done on a sample of PBMCs or T cells enriched from blood (not recorded which). The receptors were gathered from a man aged 35 to 55 who had recovered from COVID-19.

The V gene is TRBV28, the J gene TRBJ1-1; a weak D match, TRBD1 (5 bases). Germline CDR1 MDHEN, CDR2 SYDVKM. V was trimmed by 6 bases and J by 8 bases, leaving 10 bases between them. The CDR3 has 11 amino acids. The CDR3 spells CASRGLEEAFF. CDR3 sequence (DNA): TGTGCCAGCAGGGGACTGGAGGAAGCTTTCTTT.

The chain uses TRBV5-1 and TRBJ2-5, with 9 bases that match TRBD1. CDR3 size: 14 residues. The junction had 5 bases not matched to a gene; V was cut back by 3 bases and J by 5 bases. Germline CDR1 and CDR2: SGHRS and YFSETQ. The CDR3 sequence: CASSWTGDGETQYF. The CDR3 DNA sequence: TGCGCCAGCAGCTGGACAGGGGATGGGGAGACCCAGTACTTC.

This clone has only a few counts. The chain recombines TRBV6-5 with TRBJ1-2; D is possibly TRBD1 (6 bases). This CDR3 has 14 residues. Germline values: CDR1 MNHEY, CDR2 SVGAGI. The V and J ends lost 6 bases and 4 bases respectively, with 15 bases between them. The CDR3 nucleotides are TGTGCCAGCAGAAGGGACACCTTAGCCTATGGCTACACCTTC. Translating it yields CASRRDTLAYGYTF.

This clone was detected only a few times. J is TRBJ1-1 and V is TRBV6-2 or TRBV6-3, with D hard to call. Trimming pared 0 bases from V and 1 base from J, leaving 6 bases between. Germline CDR1 and CDR2: MNHEY and SVGEGT. The CDR3 runs to 14 residues. The DNA of the CDR3 is TGTGCCAGCAGTTACTCGAGCGAGAACACTGAAGCTTTCTTT. It specifies CASSYSSENTEAFF.

V usage is TRBV9 and J usage is TRBJ1-6, with a possible D match to TRBD1 (5 bases). The CDR3 spans 16 residues. From germline, CDR1 is SGDLS and CDR2 YYNGEE. V dropped 4 bases and J dropped 2 bases, with 13 bases sitting between them. DNA of the CDR3: TGTGCCAGCAGCCCTGGACACCAGCCCTATAATTCACCCCTCCACTTT. Translated, it gives CASSPGHQPYNSPLHF.

The CDR3 DNA reads as TGTGCCAGCAGCTTAGCAGACTCTAGAGCTAACTATGGCTACACCTTC. Encoded protein: CASSLADSRANYGYTF. The V call is TRBV7-9, the J call TRBJ1-2; D gene uncertain. Trimming removed 0 bases from V and 0 bases from J, with 11 bases in between. Germline-derived CDR1 and CDR2 are SEHNR and FQNEAQ (reference sequence). CDR3 length equals 16 residues.

The rearrangement uses TRBV4-3 and TRBJ2-1; 9 bases agree with TRBD1. This CDR3 is 17 amino acids long. Germline CDR1 and CDR2: LGHNA and YSLEER. V dropped 1 base and J dropped 7; count of bases not matched to a gene: 11. CDR3 nucleotides: TGCGCCAGCAGCCAAGTACAGGGGGCAGATGGTCGGAATGAGCAGTTCTTC. Protein product: CASSQVQGADGRNEQFF.

Points on this clone: The same CDR3 is also encoded by other DNA sequences in this sample. The chain is built from TRBV9 and TRBJ1-1; the D gene is possibly TRBD1 (5 bases). Germline CDR1 SGDLS, CDR2 YYNGEE. Trimming took off 3 bases at V and 0 bases at J, with 9 bases between the two ends. This CDR3 is 14 amino acids long. Here the CDR3 reads CASSASGVNTEAFF. The CDR3, as DNA: TGTGCCAGCAGCGCCTCGGGGGTGAACACTGAAGCTTTCTTT.

The V gene is TRBV27, the J gene TRBJ2-2; 7 nucleotides align to TRBD1. Germline CDR1 MNHEY, CDR2 SMNVEV (reference sequence). There are 18 residues in the CDR3. The V segment lost 1 base and the J segment 7 bases; nucleotides outside the gene matches: 15. The CDR3 nucleotides are TGTGCCAGCAGTTTATTTGGGGCATCACAGGGGACATACGGGGAGCTGTTTTTT. Amino acids: CASSLFGASQGTYGELFF.

The chain employs TRBV7-6 and TRBJ2-5; 7 positions agree with TRBD2. Germline values: CDR1 SGHVS, CDR2 FNYEAQ. This CDR3 is 14 amino acids long. Losses at the gene ends were 2 bases for V and 5 bases for J; bases not matched to a gene: 5. Here the CDR3 reads CASSLLGGGETQYF. The CDR3, as DNA: TGTGCCAGCAGCTTATTGGGGGGAGGGGAGACCCAGTACTTC.

Worth noting for this clone: The same CDR3 can be traced to other DNA sequences in this sample. The CDR3 region is CASSSGTGGYQPQHF. CDR3 DNA sequence: TGTGCCAGCAGTTCGGGAACGGGGGGGTATCAGCCCCAGCATTTT. V and J are TRBV27 and TRBJ1-5, with TRBD1 as a possible D gene (5 bases). This CDR3 is 15 amino acids long. The germline V gene encodes CDR1 MNHEY and CDR2 SMNVEV (reference sequence). V shed 4 bases and J shed 5 bases, with 15 bases lying between them.

J is TRBJ2-1 and V is TRBV4-3; D might be TRBD1 (6 bases). The germline V and J ends were trimmed by 5 bases and 4 bases, with 18 bases remaining between them. Germline V gene data show CDR1 as LGHNA and CDR2 as YSLEER. This CDR3 has 16 residues. CDR3 residues: CASSTQQGPLYNEQFF. CDR3 nucleotides: TGCGCCAGCAGCACGCAACAGGGTCCTCTTTACAATGAGCAGTTCTTC.

The CDR3 here is CASSLGAEQFF. In DNA form, the CDR3 reads TGTGCCAGCAGCTTAGGCGCTGAGCAGTTCTTC. The chain recombines TRBV11-3 with TRBJ2-1; D ambiguous. Germline-derived CDR1 and CDR2 are SGHNT and YENEEA. This CDR3 spans 11 amino acids. Trimming pared 1 base from V and 9 bases from J, leaving 4 bases between.

This rearrangement joins TRBV9 to TRBJ2-2; 8 nucleotides match TRBD2. J lost 13 bases, V lost 2 bases, and 10 bases had no gene match. Germline V gene lookup returns CDR1 SGDLS and CDR2 YYNGEE. The CDR3 has 14 amino acids. The CDR3, as DNA: TGTGCCAGCAGCGTTGCTCACCGGGAGGGTGGGCTGTTTTTT. This sequence encodes CASSVAHREGGLFF. Using reference TRBV9 and TRBJ2-2 for the parts outside the CDR3, the full variable domain is DSGVTQTPKHLITATGQRVTLRCSPRSGDLSVYWYQQSLDQGLQFLIQYYNGEERAKGNILERFSAQQFPDLHSELNLSSLELGDSALYFCASSVAHREGGLFFGEGSRLTVL.

V usage is TRBV7-3 and J usage is TRBJ1-1; 7 positions match TRBD1. Per the germline V gene, CDR1 is SGHTA and CDR2 is FQGTGA. Trimming removed 8 bases from V and 0 bases from J; junction bases left unmatched: 3. The CDR3 extends over 13 amino acids. The CDR3: CASGRGMNTEAFF. In nucleotides, the CDR3 is TGTGCCAGCGGCAGGGGGATGAACACTGAAGCTTTCTTT.

The chain is built from TRBV9 and TRBJ1-5; TRBD1 matches at 9 bases. J lost 4 bases, V lost 0 bases, and 5 bases had no gene match. CDR1 SGDLS and CDR2 YYNGEE come from the germline V gene. This CDR3 contains 16 residues. Written as DNA, the CDR3 is TGTGCCAGCAGCGTAGGGGCGACAGGGGGAAATCAGCCCCAGCATTTT. It codes for CASSVGATGGNQPQHF.